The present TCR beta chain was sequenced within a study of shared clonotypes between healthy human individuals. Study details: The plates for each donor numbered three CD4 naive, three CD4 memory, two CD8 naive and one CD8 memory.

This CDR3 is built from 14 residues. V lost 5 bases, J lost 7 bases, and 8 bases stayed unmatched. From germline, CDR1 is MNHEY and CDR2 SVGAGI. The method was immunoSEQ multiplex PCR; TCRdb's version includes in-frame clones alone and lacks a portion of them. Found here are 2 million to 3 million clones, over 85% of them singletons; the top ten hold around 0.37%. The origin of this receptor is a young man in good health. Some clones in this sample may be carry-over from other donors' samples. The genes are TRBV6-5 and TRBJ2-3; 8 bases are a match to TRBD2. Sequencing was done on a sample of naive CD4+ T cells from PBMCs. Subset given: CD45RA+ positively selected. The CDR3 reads CASSPGLAVNTQYF. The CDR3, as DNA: TGTGCCAGCAGTCCTGGACTAGCAGTTAATACGCAGTATTTT.